The next 20 T cell receptor beta chains were all read from a single sample in a study of T cells in localized non-small cell lung cancer. Repertoires were generated with immunoSEQ multiplex PCR, while TCRdb's copy carries only in-frame clones and drops some. The data show about 7,000 clones, 50% seen once. Specimen: lymph node tissue, collected before any cancer treatment. The receptors stem from a female donor over 55 with stage I lung adenocarcinoma.

This clone was detected only a few times. The chain recombines TRBV4-1 with TRBJ1-6, with a possible D match to TRBD1 (5 bases). Trimming took 4 bases from V and 10 from J, leaving 20 bases between them. This CDR3 contains 16 residues. Germline CDR1 is MGHRA and CDR2 is YSYEKL. CDR3 residues: CASSRSGAGYRSPLHF. CDR3 sequence (DNA): TGCGCCAGCAGCCGATCTGGGGCAGGGTATCGGTCACCCCTCCACTTT.

V and J are TRBV11-3 and TRBJ2-7; 7 nucleotides match TRBD2. The J segment lost 7 bases and the V segment lost 0 bases, leaving 9 bases of the junction unmatched. This CDR3 comprises 15 residues. Germline-derived CDR1 and CDR2 are SGHNT and YENEEA. In nucleotides, the CDR3 is TGTGCCAGCAGCTTAGACCCGAGGGAGGGCGGGGAGCAGTACTTC. Its translation is CASSLDPREGGEQYF.

In its sample, this clone was seen a few times. The V call is TRBV30, the J call TRBJ1-6, with 7 bases lining up with TRBD1. The V gene's germline CDR1 is GTSNPN and CDR2 SVGIG (reference sequence). This CDR3 has 16 amino acids. V gave up 2 bases and J gave up 7 bases; unmatched junction bases: 11. CDR3: CAWSLYLGTANSPLHF. In DNA form, the CDR3 reads TGTGCCTGGAGTCTTTACCTCGGGACAGCCAATTCACCCCTCCACTTT.

The V and J genes are TRBV30 and TRBJ1-6; TRBD1 aligns across 7 bases. With V trimmed by 3 bases and J by 9 bases, 5 bases remained unmatched. The CDR3 is made up of 13 amino acids. The germline gives CDR1 GTSNPN, CDR2 SVGIG (reference sequence). CDR3 sequence: CAWRIGQVSPLHF. The CDR3 DNA is TGTGCCTGGAGAATCGGACAGGTTTCACCCCTCCACTTT.

This clone showed up just once. This chain uses TRBV14 with TRBJ1-4; D remains unclear. Trimming removed 7 bases at V and 0 bases at J, with 18 bases between. CDR3 length: 17 residues. The germline V gene has CDR1 SGHDN and CDR2 FVKESK. In nucleotides, the CDR3 is TGTGCCAGCAACCCTATAGGGCTTAATGCAACTAATGAAAAACTGTTTTTT. Protein: CASNPIGLNATNEKLFF.

This clone was seen a few times. This chain connects TRBV6-8 to TRBJ2-7; D unresolved. Trimming took off 10 bases at V and 0 bases at J, with 13 bases between the two ends. The CDR3 contains 13 residues. Germline V gene data show CDR1 as MNHGY and CDR2 as SAAAGT. CDR3: CAIHRSSSYEQYF. The CDR3 DNA reads as TGTGCCATCCACCGGTCTAGCTCCTACGAGCAGTACTTC.

The chain carries TRBV6-8 and TRBJ2-1; 10 bases are shared with TRBD2. The V and J ends lost 8 bases and 9 bases, in that order; junction bases with no gene match: 10. CDR3 length: 14 residues. Germline CDR1 reads MNHGY; CDR2 reads SAAAGT. Here the CDR3 DNA reads TGTGCCAGCGCCTACCTAGCGGGGGAAGGTGAGCAGTTCTTC. Translated: CASAYLAGEGEQFF.

CDR3 sequence: CASLPSGGRETQYF. The CDR3 DNA sequence: TGTGCCAGCCTCCCGAGCGGGGGGCGAGAGACCCAGTACTTC. J is TRBJ2-5 and V is TRBV28; 9 bases align to TRBD2. Per germline, CDR1 MDHEN and CDR2 SYDVKM. CDR3 size: 14 residues. The V gene end was trimmed by 8 bases and the J gene end by 4 bases; junction bases not matched to a gene: 8.

Note on this clone: One end of the junction is discordant with germline, which a read error may explain. The CDR3 nucleotides read TGTGCTAGCAGCCAAGATCCCCATCCTCTCACTGAAGCTTTCTTT. Translated: CASSQDPHPLTEAFF. The chain uses TRBV14 and TRBJ1-1; D is ambiguous. This CDR3 is 15 amino acids long. The germline V gene encodes CDR1 SGHDN and CDR2 FVKESK.

V and J are TRBV30 and TRBJ1-1; 10 bases align to TRBD1. Germline V CDR1 and CDR2: GTSNPN, SVGIG (reference sequence). Germline trimming cut 3 bases from V and 2 bases from J; bases unmatched to any gene: 3. This CDR3 spans 14 amino acids. CDR3 loop: CAWRGDRGNTEAFF. In DNA form, the CDR3 reads TGTGCCTGGAGAGGGGACAGGGGAAACACTGAAGCTTTCTTT. Full variable domain (rest looked up from reference TRBV30 and TRBJ1-1): SQTIHQWPATLVQPVGSPLSLECTVEGTSNPNLYWYRQAAGRGLQLLFYSVGIGQISSEVPQNLSASRPQDRQFILSSKKLLLSDSGFYLCAWRGDRGNTEAFFGQGTRLTVV.

This clone came up a few times. The chain couples TRBV6-8 to TRBJ2-7; no firm D call. CDR3 length: 13 amino acids. CDR1 and CDR2 (germline): MNHGY, SAAAGT. V gave up 1 base and J gave up 0 bases, with 4 bases separating them. The CDR3 region has the DNA TGTGCCAGCAGTTACTATGACTCCTACGAGCAGTACTTC. As protein: CASSYYDSYEQYF.

This clone has only a few counts. CDR3: CASSSRNTGYGYTF. In DNA form, the CDR3 reads TGTGCCAGCAGTTCACGTAACACGGGCTATGGCTACACCTTC. The chain links TRBV6-8 to TRBJ1-2; the D is unclear. Trimming took off 4 bases at V and 4 bases at J, with 13 bases between the two ends. Germline V CDR1 and CDR2: MNHGY, SAAAGT. There are 14 residues in the CDR3.

This clone was counted a few times. The V gene is TRBV11-3, the J gene TRBJ1-3, with 7 nucleotides matching TRBD1. Germline CDR1 reads SGHNT; CDR2 reads YENEEA. CDR3 length: 16 amino acids. The trim removed 5 bases at V and 0 bases at J, leaving 7 bases unmatched. The CDR3, as DNA: TGTGCCAGCAGCCGAGTAAGACAGGGCTCTGGAAACACCATATATTTT. This encodes CASSRVRQGSGNTIYF.

This chain links TRBV4-3 with TRBJ1-2, with D perhaps TRBD1 (6 bases). CDR3 size: 13 residues. Germline V CDR1 and CDR2: LGHNA, YSLEER. V was cut by 3 bases and J by 4 bases, with 9 bases left in between. The CDR3 is CASSQQGFYGYTF. The CDR3 DNA sequence: TGCGCCAGCAGCCAGCAGGGGTTCTATGGCTACACCTTC.

This chain connects TRBV5-1 to TRBJ2-1; D is uncertain. Germline CDR1 and CDR2: SGHRS and YFSETQ. V shed 5 bases and J shed 1 base, with 10 bases lying between them. The CDR3 is 14 residues long. CDR3 DNA: TGCGCCAGCAGAGTGTTAGATTCCTACAATGAGCAGTTCTTC. Amino acid sequence: CASRVLDSYNEQFF.

V usage is TRBV19 and J usage is TRBJ1-4; D unclear. Germline V gives CDR1 LNHDA, CDR2 SQIVND (reference sequence). The germline V and J ends were trimmed by 6 bases and 8 bases, with 13 bases remaining between them. The CDR3 length is 13 residues. The CDR3 nucleotides read TGTGCCAGTAGGCCCTACTACGGGGAAAAACTGTTTTTT. Amino acids: CASRPYYGEKLFF.

J is TRBJ2-7 and V is TRBV28; D perhaps matches TRBD1 (5 bases). Trimming cost V 3 bases and J 5 bases, with 11 bases left between them. Germline V gene sequence: CDR1 MDHEN, CDR2 SYDVKM. The CDR3 spans 13 residues. CDR3 region: CASSLFSRDEQYF. In DNA, the CDR3 is TGTGCCAGCAGTTTGTTCTCCAGGGACGAGCAGTACTTC.

This clone has only a few counts. The CDR3 sequence: CASSRGAGGYEQYF. The CDR3 DNA follows: TGTGCCAGCAGTCGCGGGGCAGGGGGGTACGAGCAGTACTTC. V usage is TRBV6-8 and J usage is TRBJ2-7, with a weak D call TRBD1 (7 bases). Germline lookup yields CDR1 MNHGY and CDR2 SAAAGT. Trimming stripped 5 bases from V and 4 bases from J, with 15 bases between. The CDR3 length is 14 residues.

DNA for the CDR3: TGTGCCAGCAGTTTTAGGCGGAACACTGAAGCTTTCTTT. It encodes CASSFRRNTEAFF. This chain uses TRBV28 with TRBJ1-1; D is undetermined. V shed 3 bases and J shed 1 base, with 6 bases lying between them. The CDR3 spans 13 residues. Germline loops: CDR1 MDHEN, CDR2 SYDVKM.

This clone was seen only once. Relative to the germline gene, one junction end is altered; a read error may explain this. The chain links TRBV15 to TRBJ2-7, with TRBD2 identical over 8 bases. The germline gives CDR1 LNHNV, CDR2 YYDKDF (reference sequence). The CDR3 contains 16 residues. In DNA, the CDR3 is TGTGCCACCAGCAGAATAAACGCGGGGGGACCCTACGAGCAGTACTTT. This encodes CATSRINAGGPYEQYF.